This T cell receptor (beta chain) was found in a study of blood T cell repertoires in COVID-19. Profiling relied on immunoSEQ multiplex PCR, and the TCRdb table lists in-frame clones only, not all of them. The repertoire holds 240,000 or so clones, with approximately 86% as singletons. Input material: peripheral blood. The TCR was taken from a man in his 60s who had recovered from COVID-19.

The CDR3 DNA reads as TGTGCCAGCTCACCCGTCCGAGACAGCGAGCAGTACTTC. As protein: CASSPVRDSEQYF. The chain links TRBV18 to TRBJ2-7; possible D gene TRBD1, 5 bases. CDR3 length: 13 residues. CDR1 KGHSH and CDR2 LQKENI come from the germline V gene. With 3 bases removed from V and 6 bases from J, the gap between germline ends came to 12 bases.